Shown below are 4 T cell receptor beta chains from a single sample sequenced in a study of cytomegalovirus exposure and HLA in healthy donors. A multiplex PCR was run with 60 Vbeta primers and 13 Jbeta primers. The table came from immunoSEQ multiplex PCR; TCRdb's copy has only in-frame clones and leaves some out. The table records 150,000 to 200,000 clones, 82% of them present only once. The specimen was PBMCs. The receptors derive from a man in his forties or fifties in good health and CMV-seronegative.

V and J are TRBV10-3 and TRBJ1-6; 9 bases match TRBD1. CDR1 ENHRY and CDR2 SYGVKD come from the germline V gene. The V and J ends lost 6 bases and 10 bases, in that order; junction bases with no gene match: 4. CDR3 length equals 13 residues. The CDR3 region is CAIRWDRDSPLHF. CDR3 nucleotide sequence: TGTGCCATCAGGTGGGACAGGGACTCACCCCTCCACTTT.

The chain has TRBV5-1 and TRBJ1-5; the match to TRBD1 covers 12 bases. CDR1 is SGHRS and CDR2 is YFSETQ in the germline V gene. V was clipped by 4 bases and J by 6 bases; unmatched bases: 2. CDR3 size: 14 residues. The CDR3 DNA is TGCGCCAGCAGCCTGGGACAGGGGGCTCAGCCCCAGCATTTT. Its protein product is CASSLGQGAQPQHF.

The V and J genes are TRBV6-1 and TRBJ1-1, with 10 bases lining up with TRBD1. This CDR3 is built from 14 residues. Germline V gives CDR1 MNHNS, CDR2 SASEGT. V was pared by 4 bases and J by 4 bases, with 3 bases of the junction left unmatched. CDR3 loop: CASSGQGAVTEAFF. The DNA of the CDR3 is TGTGCCAGCAGTGGACAGGGGGCGGTCACTGAAGCTTTCTTT.

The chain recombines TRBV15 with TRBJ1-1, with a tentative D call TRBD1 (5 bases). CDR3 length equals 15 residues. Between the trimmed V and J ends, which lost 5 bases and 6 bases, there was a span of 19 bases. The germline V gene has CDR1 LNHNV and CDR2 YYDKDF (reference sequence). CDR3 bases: TGTGCCACCAGCGCGGACCCTCAGGGTAGATCTGAAGCTTTCTTT. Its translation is CATSADPQGRSEAFF.